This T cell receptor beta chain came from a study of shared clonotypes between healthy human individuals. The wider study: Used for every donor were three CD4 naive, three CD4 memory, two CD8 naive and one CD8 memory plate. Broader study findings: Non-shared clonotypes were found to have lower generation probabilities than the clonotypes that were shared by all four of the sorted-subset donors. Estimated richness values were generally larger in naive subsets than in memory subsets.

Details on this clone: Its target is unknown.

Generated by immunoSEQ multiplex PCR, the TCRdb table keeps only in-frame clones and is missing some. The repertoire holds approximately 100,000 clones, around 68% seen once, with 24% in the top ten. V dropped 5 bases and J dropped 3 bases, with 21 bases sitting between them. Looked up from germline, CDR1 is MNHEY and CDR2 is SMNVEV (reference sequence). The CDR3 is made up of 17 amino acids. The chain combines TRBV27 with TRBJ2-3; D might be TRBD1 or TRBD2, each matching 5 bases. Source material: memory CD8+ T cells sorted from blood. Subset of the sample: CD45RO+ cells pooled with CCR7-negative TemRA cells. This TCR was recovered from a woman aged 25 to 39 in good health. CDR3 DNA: TGTGCCAGCAGTCCCTTTCGGTGGGGGAGTGGGACAGATACGCAGTATTTT. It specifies CASSPFRWGSGTDTQYF.